The text below deals with one TCR beta chain. This sample is drawn from a study of regulatory T cells in long-lasting Graves disease. The CDR3 sequence is 17 residues long. Germline assignment: CDR1 SGHRS and CDR2 YFSETQ. Trimming took 1 base from V and 4 from J; bases not matched to a gene: 9. Time point defined: persistent/refractory GD, antithyroid drugs over 5 years with positive TRAb. PBMC-extracted RNA yielded the TCR library. Libraries of TCR beta came from iRepertoire HTBI primers plus Arm-PCR of CDR3 regions. Using its own MiXCR run on the multiplex PCR reads, TCRdb lists one record per CDR3 protein. The sample has 600,000 to 800,000 distinct CDR3 sequences, roughly 30% seen once; the top ten hold around 42%.

The specimen was peripheral blood mononuclear cells (PBMCs), collected when the disease was refractory, from a patient treated with antithyroid drugs. The sequence came from a female donor with Graves disease. This chain connects TRBV5-1 to TRBJ2-1; 9 bases align to TRBD2. The CDR3 region is CASSLSGAGGRYNEQFF. In DNA, the CDR3 is TGCGCCAGCAGCTTGTCAGGAGCGGGAGGAAGGTACAATGAGCAGTTCTTC. The full variable domain, its missing parts supplied by reference TRBV5-1 and TRBJ2-1, is KAGVTQTPRYLIKTRGQQVTLSCSPISGHRSVSWYQQTPGQGLQFLFEYFSETQRNKGNFPGRFSGRQFSNSRSEMNVSTLELGDSALYLCASSLSGAGGRYNEQFFGPGTRLTVL.